A selection of T cell receptor beta chains follows, all from one sample in a study of graft-versus-host responses after intestinal transplantation. Profiling relied on immunoSEQ multiplex PCR, and the TCRdb table lists in-frame clones only, not all of them. The sample lists 77,000 or so clones, over 80% occurring once. The starting material was PBMCs, obtained 98 days after intestinal transplantation. All receptors derive from a human patient who received an intestinal transplant, so some T cells may come from the graft donor. The CDR3 runs from the conserved cysteine through the conserved F or W. D genes are given only for firm matches. Size is omitted from some rows. Given values are once, few, many or a class for expanded clones.

j_call: TRBJ2-7; d_call: -; clone_size: -; v_call: TRBV5-5; cdr3_nt: TGTGCCAGCAGCTCTACGTCCGAGCAGTACTTC; cdr3_aa: CASSSTSEQYF
j_call: TRBJ2-7; d_call: -; clone_size: -; v_call: TRBV6-6; cdr3_nt: TGTGCCAGCAGTTACTCCGGTACGGACTACGAGCAGTACTTC; cdr3_aa: CASSYSGTDYEQYF
j_call: TRBJ2-7; d_call: -; clone_size: -; v_call: TRBV4-1; cdr3_nt: TGCGCCAGCAGCCAAGGGGGGAACTACGAGCAGTACTTC; cdr3_aa: CASSQGGNYEQYF
j_call: TRBJ1-3; d_call: -; clone_size: -; v_call: TRBV19; cdr3_nt: TGTGCCAGTAGTATAGCAGGAAACACCATATATTTT; cdr3_aa: CASSIAGNTIYF
j_call: TRBJ2-1; d_call: -; clone_size: -; v_call: TRBV9; cdr3_nt: TGTGCCAGCAGCCCCAGTCCCTCGAGCTACAATGAGCAGTTCTTC; cdr3_aa: CASSPSPSSYNEQFF
j_call: TRBJ2-1; d_call: -; clone_size: -; v_call: TRBV5-5; cdr3_nt: TGTGCCAGCAGCCCGGGCCATGAGCAGTTCTTC; cdr3_aa: CASSPGHEQFF
j_call: TRBJ2-1; d_call: TRBD2; clone_size: -; v_call: TRBV27; cdr3_nt: TGTGCCAGCAGTTTCCTAGCGGGAGAGTACAATGAGCAGTTCTTC; cdr3_aa: CASSFLAGEYNEQFF
j_call: TRBJ2-1; d_call: -; clone_size: -; v_call: TRBV11-2; cdr3_nt: TGTGCCAGCAGCTTCACTAGCACCTACAATGAGCAGTTCTTC; cdr3_aa: CASSFTSTYNEQFF
j_call: TRBJ2-3; d_call: TRBD1; clone_size: -; v_call: TRBV4-1; cdr3_nt: TGCGCCAGCAGCCAAGATACAGGGGGGATCACAGATACGCAGTATTTT; cdr3_aa: CASSQDTGGITDTQYF
j_call: TRBJ1-5; d_call: -; clone_size: -; v_call: TRBV11-2; cdr3_nt: TGTGCCAGCAGCTTAGCGCTGGTCAATCAGCCCCAGCATTTT; cdr3_aa: CASSLALVNQPQHF
j_call: TRBJ1-4; d_call: TRBD1; clone_size: -; v_call: TRBV5-1; cdr3_nt: TGCGCCAGCAGCTTGCAGGGGGCTAATGAAAAACTGTTTTTT; cdr3_aa: CASSLQGANEKLFF
j_call: TRBJ2-2; d_call: -; clone_size: -; v_call: TRBV11-2; cdr3_nt: TGTGCCAGCAGCTGGGAACGATGGGACGGGAACTTTAACACCGGGGAGCTGTTTTTT; cdr3_aa: CASSWERWDGNFNTGELFF
j_call: TRBJ2-2; d_call: -; clone_size: -; v_call: TRBV7-6; cdr3_nt: TGTGCCAGCAGCTTGGAGGCCACCGTGAACACCGGGGAGCTGTTTTTT; cdr3_aa: CASSLEATVNTGELFF
j_call: TRBJ1-2; d_call: -; clone_size: -; v_call: TRBV14; cdr3_nt: TGTGCCAGCAGCCAAGACCCACAGGTTCCTTATTATGGCTACACCTTC; cdr3_aa: CASSQDPQVPYYGYTF
j_call: TRBJ1-1; d_call: -; clone_size: -; v_call: TRBV5-1; cdr3_nt: TGCGCCAGCAGCTATGGACAGCTGAACACTGAAGCTTTCTTT; cdr3_aa: CASSYGQLNTEAFF
j_call: TRBJ2-3; d_call: -; clone_size: -; v_call: TRBV7-9; cdr3_nt: TGTGCCAGCAGCTTAGTTGGAACCGGGGGTACGCAGTATTTT; cdr3_aa: CASSLVGTGGTQYF
j_call: TRBJ2-5; d_call: TRBD1; clone_size: -; v_call: TRBV6-5; cdr3_nt: TGTGCCAGCAGTTACAGCGACAGGGGAGAATGGGAGACCCAGTACTTC; cdr3_aa: CASSYSDRGEWETQYF
j_call: TRBJ2-6; d_call: -; clone_size: -; v_call: TRBV6-4; cdr3_nt: TGTGCCAGCAGTGAGGGGTCTGGGGCCAACGTCCTGACTTTC; cdr3_aa: CASSEGSGANVLTF
j_call: TRBJ1-1; d_call: -; clone_size: -; v_call: TRBV29-1; cdr3_nt: TGCAGCGTTGATTGGGAGGGGAACACTGAAGCTTTCTTT; cdr3_aa: CSVDWEGNTEAFF
j_call: TRBJ2-5; d_call: TRBD2; clone_size: -; v_call: TRBV9; cdr3_nt: TGTGCCAGCAGCCAGGGGACTAGCGGGCAAGAGACCCAGTACTTC; cdr3_aa: CASSQGTSGQETQYF
j_call: TRBJ2-7; d_call: -; clone_size: -; v_call: TRBV6-5; cdr3_nt: TGTGCCAGCAGTTATGGGCCGCCGACCTACGAGCAGTACTTC; cdr3_aa: CASSYGPPTYEQYF
j_call: TRBJ1-2; d_call: TRBD1; clone_size: -; v_call: TRBV5-3; cdr3_nt: TGTGCCAGAAGCCGATTCCGACAGGGGGCTTACTATGGCTACACCTTC; cdr3_aa: CARSRFRQGAYYGYTF
j_call: TRBJ1-2; d_call: TRBD1; clone_size: -; v_call: TRBV10-3; cdr3_nt: TGTGCCAGTTCCGGGACAGGGAACTATGGCTACACCTTC; cdr3_aa: CASSGTGNYGYTF
j_call: TRBJ2-5; d_call: -; clone_size: -; v_call: TRBV2; cdr3_nt: TGTGCCAGCAGTGAAAGAAGGGAAGAGACCCAGTACTTC; cdr3_aa: CASSERREETQYF
j_call: TRBJ2-2; d_call: -; clone_size: -; v_call: TRBV28; cdr3_nt: TGTGCCAGCAGTTTACGATGGAGGAGAAGAAACACCGGGGAGCTGTTTTTT; cdr3_aa: CASSLRWRRRNTGELFF
j_call: TRBJ1-5; d_call: -; clone_size: -; v_call: TRBV28; cdr3_nt: TGTGCCAGCAGTTTGCGCATACAGGGATGGAGCAATCAGCCCCAGCATTTT; cdr3_aa: CASSLRIQGWSNQPQHF
j_call: TRBJ2-7; d_call: TRBD1; clone_size: once; v_call: TRBV5-4; cdr3_nt: TGTGCCAGCAGCAGAACCGGGACAGGGGTCTACGAGCAGTACTTC; cdr3_aa: CASSRTGTGVYEQYF
j_call: TRBJ2-3; d_call: TRBD2; clone_size: -; v_call: TRBV6-5; cdr3_nt: TGTGCCAGCAGTTCTCTGACTAGCGGGACCACAGATACGCAGTATTTT; cdr3_aa: CASSSLTSGTTDTQYF
j_call: TRBJ2-2; d_call: -; clone_size: -; v_call: TRBV15; cdr3_nt: TGTGCCACCAGCTTTTCCCCGGGGGTGACCGGGGAGCTGTTTTTT; cdr3_aa: CATSFSPGVTGELFF
j_call: TRBJ1-1; d_call: TRBD1; clone_size: -; v_call: TRBV19; cdr3_nt: TGTGCCAGTAGTATATGGGGATGGGGGACAGGGGGATGGAACACTGAAGCTTTCTTT; cdr3_aa: CASSIWGWGTGGWNTEAFF
j_call: TRBJ1-4; d_call: -; clone_size: once; v_call: TRBV5-1; cdr3_nt: TGCGCCAGCAGCCCATCTAGGTGGGCAGGGGAAAAACTGTTTTTT; cdr3_aa: CASSPSRWAGEKLFF
j_call: TRBJ2-7; d_call: -; clone_size: once; v_call: TRBV6-5; cdr3_nt: TGTGCCAGCAGAGTGTGGCAGCACTCCTACGAGCAGTACTTC; cdr3_aa: CASRVWQHSYEQYF
j_call: TRBJ1-1; d_call: -; clone_size: once; v_call: TRBV6-1; cdr3_nt: TGTGCCAGCAGTGTAAAAGGGGGGACTGAAGCTTTCTTT; cdr3_aa: CASSVKGGTEAFF